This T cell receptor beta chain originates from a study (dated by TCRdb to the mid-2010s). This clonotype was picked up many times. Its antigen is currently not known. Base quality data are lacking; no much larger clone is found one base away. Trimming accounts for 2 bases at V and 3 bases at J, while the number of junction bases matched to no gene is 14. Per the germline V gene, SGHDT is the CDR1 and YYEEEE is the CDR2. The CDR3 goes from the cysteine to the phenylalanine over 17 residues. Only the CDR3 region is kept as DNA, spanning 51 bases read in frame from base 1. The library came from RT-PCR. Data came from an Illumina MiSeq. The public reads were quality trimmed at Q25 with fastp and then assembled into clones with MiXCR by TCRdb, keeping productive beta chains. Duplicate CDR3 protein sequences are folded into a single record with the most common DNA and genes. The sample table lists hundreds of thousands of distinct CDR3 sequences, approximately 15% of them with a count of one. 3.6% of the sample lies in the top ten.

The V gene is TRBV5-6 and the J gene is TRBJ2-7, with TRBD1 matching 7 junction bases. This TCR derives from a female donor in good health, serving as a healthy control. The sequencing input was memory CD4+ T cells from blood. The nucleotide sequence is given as TGTGCCAGCAGCTTCCCCCCGGGACAGACCTTGGGCTACGAGCAGTACTTC. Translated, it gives CASSFPPGQTLGYEQYF.